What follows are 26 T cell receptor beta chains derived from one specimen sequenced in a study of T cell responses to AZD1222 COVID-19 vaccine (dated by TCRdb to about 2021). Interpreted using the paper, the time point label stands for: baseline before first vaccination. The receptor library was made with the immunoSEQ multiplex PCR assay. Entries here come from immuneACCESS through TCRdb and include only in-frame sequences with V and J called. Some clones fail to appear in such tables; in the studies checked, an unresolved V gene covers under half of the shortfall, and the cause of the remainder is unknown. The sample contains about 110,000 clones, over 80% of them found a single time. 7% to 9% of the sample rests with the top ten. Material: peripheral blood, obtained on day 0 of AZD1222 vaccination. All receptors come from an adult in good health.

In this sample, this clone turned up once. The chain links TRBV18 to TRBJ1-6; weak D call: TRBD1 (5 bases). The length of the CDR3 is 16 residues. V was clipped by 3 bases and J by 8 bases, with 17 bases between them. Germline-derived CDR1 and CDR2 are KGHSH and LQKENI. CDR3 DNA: TGTGCCAGCTCACCGGGGGACGGAACTATGGATTCACCCCTCCACTTT. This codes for CASSPGDGTMDSPLHF.

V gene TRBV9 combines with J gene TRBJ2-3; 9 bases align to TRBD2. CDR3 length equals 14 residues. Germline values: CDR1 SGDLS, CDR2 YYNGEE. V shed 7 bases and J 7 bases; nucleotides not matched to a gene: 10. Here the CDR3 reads CASGSGGPTYTQYF. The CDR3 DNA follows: TGTGCCAGCGGTAGCGGGGGCCCCACCTATACGCAGTATTTT.

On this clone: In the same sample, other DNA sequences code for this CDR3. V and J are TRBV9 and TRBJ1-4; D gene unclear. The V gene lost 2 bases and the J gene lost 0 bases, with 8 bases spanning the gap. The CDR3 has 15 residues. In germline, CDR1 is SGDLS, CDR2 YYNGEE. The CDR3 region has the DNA TGTGCCAGCAGCGTGTCCCCAGCAACTAATGAAAAACTGTTTTTT. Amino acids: CASSVSPATNEKLFF.

Written as DNA, the CDR3 is TGCGCCAGCAGTCAATCTGTGGGCCCGGGTGGCTACACCTTC. This translates into CASSQSVGPGGYTF. The gene calls are TRBV23-1 and TRBJ1-2, with D unresolved. TRBV23-1 is an ORF, with its function uncertain. This CDR3 is built from 14 residues. Trimming cost V 0 bases and J 7 bases, with 12 bases left between them.

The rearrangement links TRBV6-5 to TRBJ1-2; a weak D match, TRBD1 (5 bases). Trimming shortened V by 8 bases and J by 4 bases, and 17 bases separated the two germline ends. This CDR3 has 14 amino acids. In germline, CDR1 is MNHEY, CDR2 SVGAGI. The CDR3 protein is CASAVPGGGYGYTF. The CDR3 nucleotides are TGTGCCAGCGCGGTCCCGGGGGGAGGCTATGGCTACACCTTC.

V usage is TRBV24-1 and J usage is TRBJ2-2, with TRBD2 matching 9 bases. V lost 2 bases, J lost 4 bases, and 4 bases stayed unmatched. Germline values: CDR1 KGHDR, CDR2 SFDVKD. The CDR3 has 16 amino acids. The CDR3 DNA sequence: TGTGCCACCAGTGATTCCGCGGGGGGGTTCACCGGGGAGCTGTTTTTT. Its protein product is CATSDSAGGFTGELFF.

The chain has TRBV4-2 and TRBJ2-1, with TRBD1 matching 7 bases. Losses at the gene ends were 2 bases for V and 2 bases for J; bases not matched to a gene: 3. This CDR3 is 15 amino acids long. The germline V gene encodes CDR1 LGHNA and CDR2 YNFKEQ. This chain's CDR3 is CASSQNRGTYNEQFF. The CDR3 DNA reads TGTGCCAGCAGCCAAAACAGGGGAACCTACAATGAGCAGTTCTTC.

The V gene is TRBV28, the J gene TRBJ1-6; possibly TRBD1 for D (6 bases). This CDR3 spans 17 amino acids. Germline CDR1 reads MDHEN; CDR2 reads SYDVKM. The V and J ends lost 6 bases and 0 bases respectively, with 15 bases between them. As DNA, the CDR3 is TGTGCCAGCAGCCTCGGGGGCCGCGGCTCCTATAATTCACCCCTCCACTTT. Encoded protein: CASSLGGRGSYNSPLHF.

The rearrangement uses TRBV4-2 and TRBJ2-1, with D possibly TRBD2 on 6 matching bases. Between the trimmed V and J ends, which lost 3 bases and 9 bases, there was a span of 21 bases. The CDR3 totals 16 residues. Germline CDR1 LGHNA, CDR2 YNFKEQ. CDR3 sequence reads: CASSQDLANGGGEQFF. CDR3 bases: TGTGCCAGCAGCCAGGATCTAGCGAATGGGGGTGGTGAGCAGTTCTTC.

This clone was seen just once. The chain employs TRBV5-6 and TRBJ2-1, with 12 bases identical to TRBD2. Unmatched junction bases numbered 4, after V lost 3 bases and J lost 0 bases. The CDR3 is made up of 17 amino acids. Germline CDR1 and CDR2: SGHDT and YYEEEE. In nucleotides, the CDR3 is TGTGCCAGCAGCTGGACTAGCGGGACCTACTCCTACAATGAGCAGTTCTTC. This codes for CASSWTSGTYSYNEQFF. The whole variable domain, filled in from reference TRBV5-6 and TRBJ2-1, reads DAGVTQSPTHLIKTRGQQVTLRCSPKSGHDTVSWYQQALGQGPQFIFQYYEEEERQRGNFPDRFSGHQFPNYSSELNVNALLLGDSALYLCASSWTSGTYSYNEQFFGPGTRLTVL.

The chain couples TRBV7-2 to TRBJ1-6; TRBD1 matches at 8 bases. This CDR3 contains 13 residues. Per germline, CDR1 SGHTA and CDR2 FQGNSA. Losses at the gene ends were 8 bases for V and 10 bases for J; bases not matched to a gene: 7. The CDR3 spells CASAGQGDSPLHF. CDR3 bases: TGTGCCAGCGCAGGACAGGGTGACTCACCCCTCCACTTT.

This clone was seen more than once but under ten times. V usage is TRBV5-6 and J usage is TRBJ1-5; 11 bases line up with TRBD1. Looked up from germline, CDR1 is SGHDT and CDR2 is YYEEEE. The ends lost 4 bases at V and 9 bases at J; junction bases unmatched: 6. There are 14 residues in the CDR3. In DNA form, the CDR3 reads TGTGCCAGCAGCCATAGGGACAGGGGGTTGCCCCAGCATTTT. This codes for CASSHRDRGLPQHF. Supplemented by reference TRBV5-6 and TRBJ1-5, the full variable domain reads DAGVTQSPTHLIKTRGQQVTLRCSPKSGHDTVSWYQQALGQGPQFIFQYYEEEERQRGNFPDRFSGHQFPNYSSELNVNALLLGDSALYLCASSHRDRGLPQHFGDGTRLSIL.

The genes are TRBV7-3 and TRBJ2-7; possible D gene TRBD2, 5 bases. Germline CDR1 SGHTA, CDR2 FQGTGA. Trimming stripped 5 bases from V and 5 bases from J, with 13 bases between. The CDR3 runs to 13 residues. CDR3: CASSPGVSDEQYF. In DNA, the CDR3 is TGTGCCAGCAGCCCCGGGGTTAGCGACGAGCAGTACTTC.

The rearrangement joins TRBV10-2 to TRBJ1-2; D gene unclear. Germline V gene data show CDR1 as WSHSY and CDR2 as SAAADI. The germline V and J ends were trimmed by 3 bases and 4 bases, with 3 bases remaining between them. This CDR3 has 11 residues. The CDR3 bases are TGCGCCAGCAGTGATAGCTATGGCTACACCTTC. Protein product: CASSDSYGYTF.

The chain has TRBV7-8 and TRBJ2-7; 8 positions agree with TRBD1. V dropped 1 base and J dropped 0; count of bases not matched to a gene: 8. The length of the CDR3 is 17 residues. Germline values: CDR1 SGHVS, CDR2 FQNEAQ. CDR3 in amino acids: CASSLDRQGLSSYEQYF. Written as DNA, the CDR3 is TGTGCCAGCAGCTTAGACCGACAGGGGCTTAGCTCCTACGAGCAGTACTTC.

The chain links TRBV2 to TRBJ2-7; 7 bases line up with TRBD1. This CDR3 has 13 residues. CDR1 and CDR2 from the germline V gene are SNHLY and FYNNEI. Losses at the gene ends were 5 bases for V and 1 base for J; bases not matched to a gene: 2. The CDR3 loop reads CASSQGESYEQYF. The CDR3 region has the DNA TGTGCCAGCAGTCAGGGGGAATCCTACGAGCAGTACTTC.

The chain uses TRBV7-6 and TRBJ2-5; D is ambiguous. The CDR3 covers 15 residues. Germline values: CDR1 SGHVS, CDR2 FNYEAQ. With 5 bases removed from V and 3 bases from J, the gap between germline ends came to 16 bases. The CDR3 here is CASSPGPLGKETQYF. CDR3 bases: TGTGCCAGCAGCCCCGGGCCCCTAGGGAAAGAGACCCAGTACTTC.

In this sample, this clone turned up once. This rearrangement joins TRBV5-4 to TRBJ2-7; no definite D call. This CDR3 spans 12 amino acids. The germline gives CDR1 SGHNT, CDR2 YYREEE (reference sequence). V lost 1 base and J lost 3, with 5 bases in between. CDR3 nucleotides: TGTGCCAGCAGCTTGTTGGGCTACGAGCAGTACTTC. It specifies CASSLLGYEQYF. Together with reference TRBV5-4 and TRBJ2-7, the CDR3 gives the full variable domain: ETGVTQSPTHLIKTRGQQVTLRCSSQSGHNTVSWYQQALGQGPQFIFQYYREEENGRGNFPPRFSGLQFPNYSSELNVNALELDDSALYLCASSLLGYEQYFGPGTRLTVT.

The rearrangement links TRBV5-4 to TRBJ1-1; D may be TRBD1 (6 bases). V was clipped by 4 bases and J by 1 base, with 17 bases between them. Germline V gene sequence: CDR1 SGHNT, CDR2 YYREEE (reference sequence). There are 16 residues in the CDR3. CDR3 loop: CASSTPRGAGNTEAFF. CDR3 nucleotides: TGTGCCAGCAGCACCCCCCGGGGGGCTGGGAACACTGAAGCTTTCTTT.

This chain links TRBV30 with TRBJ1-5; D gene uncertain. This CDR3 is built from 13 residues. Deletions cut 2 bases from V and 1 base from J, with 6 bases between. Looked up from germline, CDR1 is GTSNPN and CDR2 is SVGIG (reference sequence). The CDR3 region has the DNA TGTGCCTGGAGTACCCAGAGCAATCAGCCCCAGCATTTT. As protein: CAWSTQSNQPQHF.

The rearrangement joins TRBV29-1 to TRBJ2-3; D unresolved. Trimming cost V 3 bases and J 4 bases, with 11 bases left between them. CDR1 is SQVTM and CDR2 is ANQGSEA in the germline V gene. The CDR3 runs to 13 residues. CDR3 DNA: TGCAGCGTTGATGGGCAGTTCCCAGATACGCAGTATTTT. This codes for CSVDGQFPDTQYF.

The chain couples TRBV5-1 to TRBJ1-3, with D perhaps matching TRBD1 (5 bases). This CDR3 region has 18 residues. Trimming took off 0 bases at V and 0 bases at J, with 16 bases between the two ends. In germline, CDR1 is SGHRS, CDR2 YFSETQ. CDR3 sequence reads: CASSLAPGGAYSGNTIYF. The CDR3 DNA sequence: TGCGCCAGCAGCTTGGCCCCGGGGGGAGCCTACTCTGGAAACACCATATATTTT.

CDR3: CASSSGQGSDTQYF. The DNA of the CDR3 is TGCGCCAGCAGCTCTGGACAGGGATCAGATACGCAGTATTTT. The chain recombines TRBV5-1 with TRBJ2-3; 8 nucleotides match TRBD1. Germline loops: CDR1 SGHRS, CDR2 YFSETQ. Trimming took 3 bases from V and 4 from J; bases not matched to a gene: 4. CDR3 size: 14 residues. Full variable domain (missing parts from reference TRBV5-1 and TRBJ2-3): KAGVTQTPRYLIKTRGQQVTLSCSPISGHRSVSWYQQTPGQGLQFLFEYFSETQRNKGNFPGRFSGRQFSNSRSEMNVSTLELGDSALYLCASSSGQGSDTQYFGPGTRLTVL.

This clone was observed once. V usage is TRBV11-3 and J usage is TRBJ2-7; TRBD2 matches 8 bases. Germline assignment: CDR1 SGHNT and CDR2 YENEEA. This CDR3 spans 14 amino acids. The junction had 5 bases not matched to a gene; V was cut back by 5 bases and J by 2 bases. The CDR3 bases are TGTGCCAGCAGCCCGGGACTAGTGACCTACGAGCAGTACTTC. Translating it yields CASSPGLVTYEQYF.

The CDR3 DNA sequence: TGTGCCATCAGTGAGTCGTCGGCCTATGGCTACACCTTC. Residues: CAISESSAYGYTF. The chain employs TRBV10-3 and TRBJ1-2; D is ambiguous. The CDR3 totals 13 residues. Germline V lookup: CDR1 ENHRY, CDR2 SYGVKD. V dropped 0 bases and J dropped 4 bases, with 6 bases sitting between them.

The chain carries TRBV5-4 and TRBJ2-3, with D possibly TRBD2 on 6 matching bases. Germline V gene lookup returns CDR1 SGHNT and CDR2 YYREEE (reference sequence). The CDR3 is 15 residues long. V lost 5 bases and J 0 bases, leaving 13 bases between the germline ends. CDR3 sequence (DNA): TGTGCCAGCAGGCGGGACCCGACTAGCACAGATACGCAGTATTTT. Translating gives CASRRDPTSTDTQYF.